This record looks at one T cell receptor beta chain sequence and its context. Its antigen is currently unknown. These data originate in a study of T cell responses to AZD1222 COVID-19 vaccine. General study findings and limits: No day 14 peak samples; only post-peak repertoires were characterized. Spike-spanning, vaccine-associated CD4 TCRs were dominant at 160-218 and 743-854. Baseline serostatus was positive in only six or seven AZD1222 recipients. Most donors were white British and more were female, and clonal diversity was possibly underestimated.

Germline CDR1 reads LNHNV; CDR2 reads YYDKDF (reference sequence). The CDR3 has 17 residues. Trimming cost V 0 bases and J 0 bases, with 11 bases left between them. TCRdb's table, derived via immunoSEQ multiplex PCR, lists solely in-frame clones and lacks some. The table shows 150,000 to 200,000 clones, with roughly 94% occurring only once. Material: peripheral blood, obtained 28 days after the second AZD1222 dose. The rearrangement uses TRBV15 and TRBJ1-4; D gene ambiguous. This sequence originates from an adult who received the AZD1222 COVID-19 vaccine. CDR3 DNA sequence: TGTGCCACCAGCAGAGATAATCCGACTGCAACTAATGAAAAACTGTTTTTT. It codes for CATSRDNPTATNEKLFF. The complete variable domain, with remaining parts taken from reference TRBV15 and TRBJ1-4, reads DAMVIQNPRYQVTQFGKPVTLSCSQTLNHNVMYWYQQKSSQAPKLLFHYYDKDFNNEADTPDNFQSRRPNTSFCFLDIRSPGLGDTAMYLCATSRDNPTATNEKLFFGSGTQLSVL.